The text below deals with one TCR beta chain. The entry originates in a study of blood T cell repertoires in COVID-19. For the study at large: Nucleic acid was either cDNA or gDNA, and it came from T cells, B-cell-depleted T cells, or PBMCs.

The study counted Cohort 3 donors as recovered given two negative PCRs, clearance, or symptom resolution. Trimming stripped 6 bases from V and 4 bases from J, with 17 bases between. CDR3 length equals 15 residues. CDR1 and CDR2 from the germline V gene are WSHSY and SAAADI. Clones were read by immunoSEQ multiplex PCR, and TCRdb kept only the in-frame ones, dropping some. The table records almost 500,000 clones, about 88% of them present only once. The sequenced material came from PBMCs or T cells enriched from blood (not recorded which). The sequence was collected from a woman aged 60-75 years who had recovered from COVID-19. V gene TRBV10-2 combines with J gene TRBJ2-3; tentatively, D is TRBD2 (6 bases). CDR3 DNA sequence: TGCGCCAGCAGGCTACGGGCGGGGTGGGCAGATACGCAGTATTTT. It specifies CASRLRAGWADTQYF.